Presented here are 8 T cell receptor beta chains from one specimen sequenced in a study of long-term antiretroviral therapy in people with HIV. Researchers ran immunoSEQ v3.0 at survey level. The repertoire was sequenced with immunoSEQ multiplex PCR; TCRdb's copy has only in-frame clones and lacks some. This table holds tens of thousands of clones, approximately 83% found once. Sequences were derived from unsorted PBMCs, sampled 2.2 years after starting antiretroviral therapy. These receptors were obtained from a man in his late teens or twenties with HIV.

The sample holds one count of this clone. CDR3 in DNA: TGTGCCAGCAGCTTGTCCGGGCTCGACAATGAAAAACTGTTTTTT. Protein: CASSLSGLDNEKLFF. The V and J genes are TRBV5-4 and TRBJ1-4; D call uncertain. This CDR3 has 15 amino acids. The V gene lost 1 base and the J gene lost 5 bases, with 12 bases spanning the gap. Germline V lookup: CDR1 SGHNT, CDR2 YYREEE (reference sequence).

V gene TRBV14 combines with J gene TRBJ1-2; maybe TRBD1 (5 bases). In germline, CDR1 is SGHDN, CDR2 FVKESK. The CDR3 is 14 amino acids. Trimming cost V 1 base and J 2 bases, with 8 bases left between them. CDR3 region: CASSQVGGNYGYTF. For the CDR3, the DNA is TGTGCCAGCAGCCAAGTGGGGGGAAACTATGGCTACACCTTC.

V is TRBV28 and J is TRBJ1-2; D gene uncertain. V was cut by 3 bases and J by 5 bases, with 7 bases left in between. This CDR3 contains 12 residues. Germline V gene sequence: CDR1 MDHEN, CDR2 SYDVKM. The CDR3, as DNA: TGTGCCAGCAGTTTCCGATTTTATGGCTACACCTTC. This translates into CASSFRFYGYTF.

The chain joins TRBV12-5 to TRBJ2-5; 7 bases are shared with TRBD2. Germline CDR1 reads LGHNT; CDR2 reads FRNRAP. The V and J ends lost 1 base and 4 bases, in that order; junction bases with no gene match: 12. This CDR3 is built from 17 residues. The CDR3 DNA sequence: TGTGCTAGTGGTTTGGAGCCCAAAACCTTAGCGGGAGAGACCCAGTACTTC. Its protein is CASGLEPKTLAGETQYF. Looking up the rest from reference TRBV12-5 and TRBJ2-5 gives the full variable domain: DARVTQTPRHKVTEMGQEVTMRCQPILGHNTVFWYRQTMMQGLELLAYFRNRAPLDDSGMPKDRFSAEMPDATLATLKIQPSEPRDSAVYFCASGLEPKTLAGETQYFGPGTRLLVL.

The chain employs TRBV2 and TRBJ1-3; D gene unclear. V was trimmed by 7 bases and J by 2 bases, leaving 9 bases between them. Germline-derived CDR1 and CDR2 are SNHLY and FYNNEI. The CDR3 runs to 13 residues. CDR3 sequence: CASTAEAGNTIYF. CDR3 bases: TGTGCCAGCACGGCAGAAGCTGGAAACACCATATATTTT. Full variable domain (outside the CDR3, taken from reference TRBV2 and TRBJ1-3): EPEVTQTPSHQVTQMGQEVILRCVPISNHLYFYWYRQILGQKVEFLVSFYNNEISEKSEIFDDQFSVERPDGSNFTLKIRSTKLEDSAMYFCASTAEAGNTIYFGEGSWLTVV.

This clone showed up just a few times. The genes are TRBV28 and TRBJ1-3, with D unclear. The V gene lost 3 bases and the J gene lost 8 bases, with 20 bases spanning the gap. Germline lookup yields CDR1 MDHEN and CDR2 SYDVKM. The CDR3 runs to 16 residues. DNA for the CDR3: TGTGCCAGCAGTTTCCCCACAATGGGGAAGCCGGACACCATATATTTT. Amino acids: CASSFPTMGKPDTIYF.

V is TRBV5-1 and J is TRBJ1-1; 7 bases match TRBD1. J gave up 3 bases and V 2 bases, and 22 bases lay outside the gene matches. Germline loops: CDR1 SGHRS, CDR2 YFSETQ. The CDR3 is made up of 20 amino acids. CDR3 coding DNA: TGCGCCAGCAGCTTCGACTCCGCTGCTCTCGGACAGGCGGGGTACACTGAAGCTTTCTTT. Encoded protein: CASSFDSAALGQAGYTEAFF.

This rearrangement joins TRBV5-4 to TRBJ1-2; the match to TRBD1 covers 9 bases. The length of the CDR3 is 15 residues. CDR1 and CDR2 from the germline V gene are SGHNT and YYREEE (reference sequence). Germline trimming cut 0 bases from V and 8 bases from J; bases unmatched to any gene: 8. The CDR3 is CASSLAWTGVGGYTF. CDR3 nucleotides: TGTGCCAGCAGCTTGGCTTGGACAGGGGTAGGGGGCTACACCTTC.